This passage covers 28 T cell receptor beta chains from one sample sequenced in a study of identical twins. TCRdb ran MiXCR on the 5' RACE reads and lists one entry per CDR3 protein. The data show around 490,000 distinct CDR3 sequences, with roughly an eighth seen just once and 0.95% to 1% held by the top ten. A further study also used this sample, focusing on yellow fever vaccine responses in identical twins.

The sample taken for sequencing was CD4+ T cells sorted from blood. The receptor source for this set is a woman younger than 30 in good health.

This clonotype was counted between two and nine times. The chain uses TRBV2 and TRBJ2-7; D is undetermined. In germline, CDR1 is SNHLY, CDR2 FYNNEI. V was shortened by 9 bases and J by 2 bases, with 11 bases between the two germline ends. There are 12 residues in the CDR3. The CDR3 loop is CAREWRTYEQYF. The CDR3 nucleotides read TGTGCCAGAGAATGGCGGACCTACGAGCAGTACTTC.

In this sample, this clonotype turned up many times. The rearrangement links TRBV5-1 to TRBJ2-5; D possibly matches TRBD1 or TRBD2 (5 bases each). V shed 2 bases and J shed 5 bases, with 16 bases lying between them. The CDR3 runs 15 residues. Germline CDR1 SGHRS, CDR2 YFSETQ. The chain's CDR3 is CASSFRPGTQETQYF. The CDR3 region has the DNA TGCGCCAGCAGCTTTCGACCCGGGACCCAGGAGACCCAGTACTTC.

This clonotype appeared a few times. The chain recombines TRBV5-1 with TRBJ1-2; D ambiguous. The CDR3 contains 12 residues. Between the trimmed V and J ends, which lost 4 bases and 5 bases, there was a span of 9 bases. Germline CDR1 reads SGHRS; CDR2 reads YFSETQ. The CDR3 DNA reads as TGCGCCAGCAGCGGTTCCACTTATGGCTACACCTTC. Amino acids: CASSGSTYGYTF.

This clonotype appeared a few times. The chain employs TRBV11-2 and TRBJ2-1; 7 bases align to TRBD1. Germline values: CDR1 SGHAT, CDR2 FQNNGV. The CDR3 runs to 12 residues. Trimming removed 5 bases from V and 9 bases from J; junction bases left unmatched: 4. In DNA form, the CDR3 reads TGTGCCAGCAGCATACCAGGGGGTGAGCAGTTCTTC. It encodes CASSIPGGEQFF.

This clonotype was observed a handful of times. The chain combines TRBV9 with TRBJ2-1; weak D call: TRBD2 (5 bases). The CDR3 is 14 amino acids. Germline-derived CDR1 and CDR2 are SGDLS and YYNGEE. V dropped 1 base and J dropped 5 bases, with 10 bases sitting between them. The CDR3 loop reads CASSVRDYNNEQFF. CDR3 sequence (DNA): TGTGCCAGCAGCGTACGTGACTATAACAATGAGCAGTTCTTC.

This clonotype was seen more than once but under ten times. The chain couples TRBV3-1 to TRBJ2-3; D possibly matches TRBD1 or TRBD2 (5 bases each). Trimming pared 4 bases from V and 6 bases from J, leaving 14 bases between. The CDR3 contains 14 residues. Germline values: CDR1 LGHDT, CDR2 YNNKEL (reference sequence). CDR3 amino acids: CASSPTGSGDTQYF. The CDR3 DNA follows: TGTGCCAGCAGCCCGACGGGATCAGGGGATACGCAGTATTTT.

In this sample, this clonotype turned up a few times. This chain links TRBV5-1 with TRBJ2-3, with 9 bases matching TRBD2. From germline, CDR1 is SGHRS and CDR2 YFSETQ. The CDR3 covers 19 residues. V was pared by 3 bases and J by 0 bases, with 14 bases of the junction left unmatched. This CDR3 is CASSSGLLAGKSSTDTQYF. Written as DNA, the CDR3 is TGCGCCAGCAGCTCCGGATTGCTAGCGGGGAAATCTAGCACAGATACGCAGTATTTT. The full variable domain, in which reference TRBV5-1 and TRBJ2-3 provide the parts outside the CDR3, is KAGVTQTPRYLIKTRGQQVTLSCSPISGHRSVSWYQQTPGQGLQFLFEYFSETQRNKGNFPGRFSGRQFSNSRSEMNVSTLELGDSALYLCASSSGLLAGKSSTDTQYFGPGTRLTVL.

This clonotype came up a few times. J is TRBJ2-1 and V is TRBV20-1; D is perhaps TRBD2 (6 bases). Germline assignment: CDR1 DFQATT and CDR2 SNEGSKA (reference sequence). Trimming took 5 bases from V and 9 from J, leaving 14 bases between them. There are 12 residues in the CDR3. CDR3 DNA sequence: TGCAGTGCTTACCAAACTAGCTTTGAGCAGTTCTTC. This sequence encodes CSAYQTSFEQFF.

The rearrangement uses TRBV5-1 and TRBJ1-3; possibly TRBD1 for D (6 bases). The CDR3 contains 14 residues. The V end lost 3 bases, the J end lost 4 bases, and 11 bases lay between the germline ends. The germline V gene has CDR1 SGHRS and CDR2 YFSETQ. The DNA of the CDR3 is TGCGCCAGCAGCTCAGGGGTTGCCGGAAACACCATATATTTT. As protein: CASSSGVAGNTIYF.

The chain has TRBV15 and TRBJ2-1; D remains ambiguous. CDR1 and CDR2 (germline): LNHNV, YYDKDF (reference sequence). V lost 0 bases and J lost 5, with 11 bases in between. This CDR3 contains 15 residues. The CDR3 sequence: CATSRDRPSDNEQFF. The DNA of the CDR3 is TGTGCCACCAGCAGAGATCGGCCGAGCGACAATGAGCAGTTCTTC.

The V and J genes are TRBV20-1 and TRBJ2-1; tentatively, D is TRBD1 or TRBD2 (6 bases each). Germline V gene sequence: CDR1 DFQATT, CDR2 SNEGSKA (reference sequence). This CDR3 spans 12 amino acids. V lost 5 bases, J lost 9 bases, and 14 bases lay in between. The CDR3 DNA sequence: TGCAGTGCTCGTTCAGGAGGGGGTGAGCAGTTCTTC. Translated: CSARSGGGEQFF.

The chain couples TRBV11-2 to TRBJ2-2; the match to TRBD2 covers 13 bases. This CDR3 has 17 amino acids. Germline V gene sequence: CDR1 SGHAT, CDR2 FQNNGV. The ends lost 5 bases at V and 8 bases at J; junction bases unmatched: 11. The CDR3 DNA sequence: TGTGCCAGCAGCCCAAGATCCGGGACTAGCGGGACAGGGGAGCTGTTTTTT. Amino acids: CASSPRSGTSGTGELFF.

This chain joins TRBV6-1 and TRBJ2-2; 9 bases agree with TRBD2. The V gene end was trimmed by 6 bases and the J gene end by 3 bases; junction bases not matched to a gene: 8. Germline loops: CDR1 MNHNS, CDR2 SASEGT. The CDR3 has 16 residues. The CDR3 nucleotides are TGTGCCAGCAGCCGCGGGACTAGCTTCCACACCGGGGAGCTGTTTTTT. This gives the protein CASSRGTSFHTGELFF.

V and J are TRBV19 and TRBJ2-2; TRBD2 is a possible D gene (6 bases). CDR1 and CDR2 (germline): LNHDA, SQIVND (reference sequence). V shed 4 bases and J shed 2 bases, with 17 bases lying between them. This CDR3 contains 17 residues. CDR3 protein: CASSRIPTDYNTGELFF. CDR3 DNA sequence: TGTGCCAGTAGTAGAATTCCGACGGACTACAACACCGGGGAGCTGTTTTTT.

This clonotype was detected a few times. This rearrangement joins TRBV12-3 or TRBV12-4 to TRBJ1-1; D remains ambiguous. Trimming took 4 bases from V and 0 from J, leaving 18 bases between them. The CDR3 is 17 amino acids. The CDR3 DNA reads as TGTGCCAGCAGTTCCCGTACAAGGCCCACCATGAACACTGAAGCTTTCTTT. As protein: CASSSRTRPTMNTEAFF.

The CDR3 region is CASSGAGGPSKNIQYF. CDR3 sequence (DNA): TGTGCCAGCAGCGGAGCGGGAGGGCCCTCCAAAAACATTCAGTACTTC. The chain combines TRBV27 with TRBJ2-4; 10 positions match TRBD2. CDR3 length: 16 amino acids. The ends lost 6 bases at V and 2 bases at J; junction bases unmatched: 7. CDR1 MNHEY and CDR2 SMNVEV come from the germline V gene (reference sequence).

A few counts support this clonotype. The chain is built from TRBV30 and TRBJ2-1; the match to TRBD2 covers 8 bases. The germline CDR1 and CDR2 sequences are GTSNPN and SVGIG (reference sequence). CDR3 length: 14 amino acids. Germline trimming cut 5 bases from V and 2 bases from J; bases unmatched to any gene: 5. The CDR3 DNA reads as TGTGCCTGGGAATTAGCGGGGACCTACAATGAGCAGTTCTTC. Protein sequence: CAWELAGTYNEQFF.

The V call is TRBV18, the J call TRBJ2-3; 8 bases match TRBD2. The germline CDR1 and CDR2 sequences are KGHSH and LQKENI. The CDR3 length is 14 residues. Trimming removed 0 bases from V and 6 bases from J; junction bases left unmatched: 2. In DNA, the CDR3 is TGTGCCAGCTCACCACCTAGCGGGGAGGATACGCAGTATTTT. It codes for CASSPPSGEDTQYF. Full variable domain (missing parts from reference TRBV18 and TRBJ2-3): NAGVMQNPRHLVRRRGQEARLRCSPMKGHSHVYWYRQLPEEGLKFMVYLQKENIIDESGMPKERFSAEFPKEGPSILRIQQVVRGDSAAYFCASSPPSGEDTQYFGPGTRLTVL.

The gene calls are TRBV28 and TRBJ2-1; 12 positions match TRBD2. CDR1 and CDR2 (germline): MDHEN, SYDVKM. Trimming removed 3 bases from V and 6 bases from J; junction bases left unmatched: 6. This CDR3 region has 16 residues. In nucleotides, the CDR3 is TGTGCCAGCAGTTTCCGACTAGCGGGGGCCGTCAATGAGCAGTTCTTC. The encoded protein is CASSFRLAGAVNEQFF.

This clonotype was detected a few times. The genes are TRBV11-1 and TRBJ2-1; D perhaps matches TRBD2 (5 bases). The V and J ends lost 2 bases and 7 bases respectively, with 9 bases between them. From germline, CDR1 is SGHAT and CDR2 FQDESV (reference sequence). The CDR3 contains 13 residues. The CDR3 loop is CASSLTLGNEQFF. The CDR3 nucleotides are TGTGCCAGCAGCTTAACACTAGGGAATGAGCAGTTCTTC. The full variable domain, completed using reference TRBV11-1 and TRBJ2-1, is EAEVAQSPRYKITEKSQAVAFWCDPISGHATLYWYRQILGQGPELLVQFQDESVVDDSQLPKDRFSAERLKGVDSTLKIQPAELGDSAMYLCASSLTLGNEQFFGPGTRLTVL.

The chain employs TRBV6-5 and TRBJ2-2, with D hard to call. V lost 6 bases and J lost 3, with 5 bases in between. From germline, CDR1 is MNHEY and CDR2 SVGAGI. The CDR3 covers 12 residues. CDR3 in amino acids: CASRPYTGELFF. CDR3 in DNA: TGTGCCAGCAGACCGTACACCGGGGAGCTGTTTTTT.

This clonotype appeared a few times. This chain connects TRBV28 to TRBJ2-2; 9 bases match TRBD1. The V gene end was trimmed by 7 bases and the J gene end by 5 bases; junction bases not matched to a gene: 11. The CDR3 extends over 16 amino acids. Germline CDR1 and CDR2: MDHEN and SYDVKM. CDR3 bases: TGTGCCAGCACTACAGGGGGCGCCCCGGGGACCGGGGAGCTGTTTTTT. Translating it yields CASTTGGAPGTGELFF.

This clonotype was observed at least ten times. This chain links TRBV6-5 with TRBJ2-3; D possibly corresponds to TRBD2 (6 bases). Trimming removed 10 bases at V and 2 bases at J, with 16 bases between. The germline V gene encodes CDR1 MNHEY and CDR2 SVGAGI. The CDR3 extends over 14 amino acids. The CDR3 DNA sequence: TGTGCCATCCGCGACGCGGGATACACAGATACGCAGTATTTT. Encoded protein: CAIRDAGYTDTQYF.

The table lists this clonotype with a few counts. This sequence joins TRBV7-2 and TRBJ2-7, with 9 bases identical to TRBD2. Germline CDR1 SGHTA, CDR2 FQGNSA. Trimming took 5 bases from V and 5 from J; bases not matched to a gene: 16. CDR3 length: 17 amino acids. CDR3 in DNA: TGTGCCAGCAGCCGAAGGGTTGGTAGTAGCGGGAGTGACGAGCAGTACTTC. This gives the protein CASSRRVGSSGSDEQYF.

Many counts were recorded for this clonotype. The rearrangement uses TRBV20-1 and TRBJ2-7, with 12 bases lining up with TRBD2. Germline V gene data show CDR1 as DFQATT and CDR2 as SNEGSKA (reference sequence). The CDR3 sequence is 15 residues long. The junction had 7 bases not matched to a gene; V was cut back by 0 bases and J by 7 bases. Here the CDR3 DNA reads TGCAGTGCTAGAGATCGACTAGCGGGAGCGGGGGAGCAGTACTTC. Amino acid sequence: CSARDRLAGAGEQYF.

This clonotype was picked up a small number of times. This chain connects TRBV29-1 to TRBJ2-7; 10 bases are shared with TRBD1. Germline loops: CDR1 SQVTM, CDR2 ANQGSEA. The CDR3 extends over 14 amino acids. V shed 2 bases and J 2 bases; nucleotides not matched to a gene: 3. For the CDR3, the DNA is TGCAGCGTTGAAAAAGGGACAGGGGCCTACGAGCAGTACTTC. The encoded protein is CSVEKGTGAYEQYF.

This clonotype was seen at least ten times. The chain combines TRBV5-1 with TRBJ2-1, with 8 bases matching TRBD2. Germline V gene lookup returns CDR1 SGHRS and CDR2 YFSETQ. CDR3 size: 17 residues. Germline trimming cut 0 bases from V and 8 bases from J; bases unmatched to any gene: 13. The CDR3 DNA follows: TGCGCCAGCAGCTTGGGGCTAGCGGGCCTAAGGATCCATGAGCAGTTCTTC. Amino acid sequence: CASSLGLAGLRIHEQFF. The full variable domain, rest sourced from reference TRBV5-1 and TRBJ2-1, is KAGVTQTPRYLIKTRGQQVTLSCSPISGHRSVSWYQQTPGQGLQFLFEYFSETQRNKGNFPGRFSGRQFSNSRSEMNVSTLELGDSALYLCASSLGLAGLRIHEQFFGPGTRLTVL.

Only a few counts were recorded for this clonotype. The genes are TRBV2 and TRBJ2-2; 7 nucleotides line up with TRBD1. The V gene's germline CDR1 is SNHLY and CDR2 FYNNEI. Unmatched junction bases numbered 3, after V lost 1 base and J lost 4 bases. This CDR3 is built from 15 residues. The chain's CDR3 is CASSEDRGSTGELFF. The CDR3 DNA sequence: TGTGCCAGCAGTGAAGACAGGGGTAGCACCGGGGAGCTGTTTTTT.